Listed here are 17 T cell receptor beta chains from one sample, sequenced in a study of blood T cells in healthy people across ages. The use of a sample-barcoded 5' primer and a J-beta primer mix characterized a second PCR of 7 to 11 cycles. TCRdb recomputed calls from the 5' RACE reads with MiXCR, one row per CDR3 protein. Here the sample spans 550,000 to 750,000 distinct CDR3 sequences, about 21% being singletons. Sequenced input: blood. These receptors all come from a man in his 70s in good health.

This chain connects TRBV20-1 to TRBJ2-3; D is undetermined. Per the germline V gene, CDR1 is DFQATT and CDR2 is SNEGSKA (reference sequence). The V end was cut by 0 bases, the J end by 0 bases, with 10 bases between. This CDR3 spans 15 amino acids. The CDR3 loop reads CSARDGAVSTDTQYF. CDR3 DNA sequence: TGCAGTGCTAGAGATGGTGCGGTTAGCACAGATACGCAGTATTTT.

The V and J genes are TRBV7-2 and TRBJ2-1; D uncertain. This CDR3 is built from 16 residues. The germline V gene encodes CDR1 SGHTA and CDR2 FQGNSA. Deletions cut 0 bases from V and 4 bases from J, with 13 bases between. The CDR3 sequence is CASSLAGLRLYNEQFF. CDR3 bases: TGTGCCAGCAGCTTAGCTGGGCTACGACTTTACAATGAGCAGTTCTTC. The full variable domain, with the rest looked up from reference TRBV7-2 and TRBJ2-1, is GAGVSQSPSNKVTEKGKDVELRCDPISGHTALYWYRQSLGQGLEFLIYFQGNSAPDKSGLPSDRFSAERTGGSVSTLTIQRTQQEDSAVYLCASSLAGLRLYNEQFFGPGTRLTVL.

This chain uses TRBV20-1 with TRBJ1-5; 7 bases match TRBD1. Looked up from germline, CDR1 is DFQATT and CDR2 is SNEGSKA (reference sequence). The CDR3 covers 13 residues. After removal of 3 bases from V and 2 bases from J, the junction contained 1 base not matched to a gene. The CDR3 loop is CSASGQGNQPQHF. The CDR3 nucleotides are TGCAGTGCTAGCGGACAGGGCAATCAGCCCCAGCATTTT.

Comment on this clonotype: An end of the junction does not agree with germline; a read error may underlie this. CDR3 nucleotides: TGTGCCAGCAGACGGGACAGGGACACCGGGGGGCTGTTTTTT. This codes for CASRRDRDTGGLFF. The rearrangement uses TRBV6-5 and TRBJ2-2; 9 bases agree with TRBD1. Looked up from germline, CDR1 is MNHEY and CDR2 is SVGAGI. The CDR3 is made up of 14 amino acids.

V gene TRBV7-2 combines with J gene TRBJ1-5; 9 positions match TRBD1. V dropped 1 base and J dropped 4; count of bases not matched to a gene: 8. The CDR3 has 17 amino acids. The germline CDR1 and CDR2 sequences are SGHTA and FQGNSA. This chain's CDR3 is CASSLGPGQGNNQPQHF. As DNA, the CDR3 is TGTGCCAGCAGCTTAGGCCCCGGACAGGGGAATAATCAGCCCCAGCATTTT.

The chain has TRBV10-3 and TRBJ2-7; the match to TRBD1 covers 8 bases. Germline CDR1 and CDR2: ENHRY and SYGVKD. The junction had 12 bases not matched to a gene; V was cut back by 11 bases and J by 3 bases. The CDR3 consists of 14 residues. This CDR3 is CASGSGTGNYEQYF. CDR3 coding DNA: TGTGCCTCTGGCTCCGGGACAGGAAACTACGAGCAGTACTTC.

The V call is TRBV9, the J call TRBJ2-3, with D possibly TRBD1 on 6 matching bases. The CDR3 contains 15 residues. V was cut by 0 bases and J by 5 bases, with 13 bases left in between. In germline, CDR1 is SGDLS, CDR2 YYNGEE. CDR3 sequence: CASSVASQGRDTQYF. The DNA of the CDR3 is TGTGCCAGCAGCGTAGCTTCGCAGGGGAGAGATACGCAGTATTTT.

This clonotype was picked up one time. The rearrangement uses TRBV6-2 or TRBV6-3 and TRBJ2-7; 9 bases agree with TRBD2. The CDR3 consists of 14 residues. After removal of 3 bases from V and 5 bases from J, the junction contained 5 bases not matched to a gene. From germline, CDR1 is MNHEY and CDR2 SVGEGT. CDR3 in amino acids: CASSYDGGRDEQYF. As DNA, the CDR3 is TGTGCCAGCAGTTATGACGGCGGGAGGGACGAGCAGTACTTC.

This clonotype was recorded a few times. J is TRBJ2-3 and V is TRBV5-1, with unresolved D. The CDR3 spans 12 residues. Trimming stripped 0 bases from V and 5 bases from J, with 4 bases between. Germline loops: CDR1 SGHRS, CDR2 YFSETQ. This CDR3 is CASSLELDTQYF. The CDR3 nucleotides read TGCGCCAGCAGCTTGGAGCTAGATACGCAGTATTTT.

This rearrangement joins TRBV7-9 to TRBJ1-1; 9 nucleotides match TRBD1. Germline CDR1 SEHNR, CDR2 FQNEAQ (reference sequence). V shed 5 bases, J shed 0 bases, and the junction held 4 bases outside the gene matches. The CDR3 is made up of 15 amino acids. The CDR3 DNA sequence: TGTGCCAGCAGCATACAGGGGGCCCTGAACACTGAAGCTTTCTTT. Residues: CASSIQGALNTEAFF.

The chain has TRBV7-9 and TRBJ1-2; 12 nucleotides align to TRBD1. The length of the CDR3 is 15 residues. Germline CDR1 and CDR2: SEHNR and FQNEAQ (reference sequence). V shed 5 bases and J 3 bases; nucleotides not matched to a gene: 4. CDR3 in amino acids: CASSERDRGHYGYTF. DNA for the CDR3: TGTGCCAGCAGCGAGCGGGACAGGGGGCACTATGGCTACACCTTC.

This sequence joins TRBV5-1 and TRBJ2-5; D call uncertain. The V gene lost 3 bases and the J gene lost 3 bases, with 18 bases spanning the gap. CDR3 length equals 16 residues. Germline V gene sequence: CDR1 SGHRS, CDR2 YFSETQ. The DNA of the CDR3 is TGCGCCAGCAGCTCGACGCTCTTCAGTAACGAAGAGACCCAGTACTTC. Its translation is CASSSTLFSNEETQYF. The variable domain in full, completed from reference TRBV5-1 and TRBJ2-5, reads KAGVTQTPRYLIKTRGQQVTLSCSPISGHRSVSWYQQTPGQGLQFLFEYFSETQRNKGNFPGRFSGRQFSNSRSEMNVSTLELGDSALYLCASSSTLFSNEETQYFGPGTRLLVL.

The rearrangement links TRBV6-2 or TRBV6-3 to TRBJ2-1; D gene unclear. CDR1 and CDR2 from the germline V gene are MNHEY and SVGEGT. V lost 8 bases and J lost 0, with 14 bases in between. The CDR3 runs to 15 residues. DNA for the CDR3: TGTGCCAGCGGTCCGGGCTCAAGCTCCTACAATGAGCAGTTCTTC. Its translation: CASGPGSSSYNEQFF.

The CDR3 is CSARALAESSYNEQFF. The DNA of the CDR3 is TGCAGTGCTAGAGCCTTAGCGGAGAGCTCCTACAATGAGCAGTTCTTC. The V gene is TRBV20-1, the J gene TRBJ2-1, with a possible D match to TRBD2 (6 bases). V gave up 1 base and J gave up 0 bases, with 13 bases separating them. The germline CDR1 and CDR2 sequences are DFQATT and SNEGSKA (reference sequence). The CDR3 is 16 residues long.

This clonotype occurred many times. The CDR3 here is CSASPPSGSDPYEQYF. DNA for the CDR3: TGCAGTGCTAGCCCCCCCAGCGGATCTGATCCCTACGAGCAGTACTTC. The gene calls are TRBV20-1 and TRBJ2-7; TRBD2 is a possible D gene (5 bases). With 3 bases removed from V and 2 bases from J, the gap between germline ends came to 20 bases. CDR1 DFQATT and CDR2 SNEGSKA come from the germline V gene (reference sequence). This CDR3 is 16 amino acids long.

The CDR3 sequence: CASSHQVGGSYNEQFF. The CDR3 nucleotides read TGCGCCAGCAGCCACCAGGTTGGCGGGAGCTACAATGAGCAGTTCTTC. The chain combines TRBV4-1 with TRBJ2-5; 7 bases are a match to TRBD2. The J call may be in error: the DNA end matches TRBJ2-1 better. Germline V gene data show CDR1 as MGHRA and CDR2 as YSYEKL. The CDR3 loop spans 16 amino acids.

The chain carries TRBV20-1 and TRBJ2-1; 10 nucleotides match TRBD2. The CDR3 is 16 amino acids. CDR1 DFQATT and CDR2 SNEGSKA come from the germline V gene (reference sequence). The V and J ends lost 0 bases and 6 bases, in that order; junction bases with no gene match: 8. CDR3 sequence: CSAREGLSGRANEQFF. DNA of the CDR3: TGCAGTGCTAGAGAAGGACTAAGCGGGAGGGCCAATGAGCAGTTCTTC.